The sequence of this TCR beta chain was determined in a study of shared clonotypes between healthy human individuals. Germline CDR1 and CDR2: GTSNPN and SVGIG (reference sequence). Trimming removed 1 base from V and 9 bases from J, with 4 bases in between. The CDR3 has 11 residues. Division of CD4+ cells produced a CD45RA+ naive subset and a CD45RA-negative memory subset. Profiling relied on immunoSEQ multiplex PCR, and the TCRdb table lists in-frame clones only, not all of them. The sample lists 2 million to 2.5 million clones, 90% to 95% seen once, with 0.39% in the top ten. Regarding this clone: The antigen is unknown.

Study-wide results and limits: The sharing of about 5% of naive CD4 clonotypes was seen across a handful of donors.

The chain employs TRBV30 and TRBJ1-6; D is undetermined. The receptor was isolated from a man aged 18 to 30 in good health. Some clones in this sample may be carry-over from other donors' samples. The sample comprised naive CD4+ T cells from PBMCs. As for subset: CD45RA+ positively selected. Here the CDR3 reads CAWSAGSPLHF. The CDR3 DNA reads TGTGCCTGGAGTGCCGGTTCACCCCTCCACTTT.